This TCR beta chain was captured in a study of blood T cell repertoires in COVID-19 (dated by TCRdb to the early 2020s). Turning to the overall study: Samples covering the acute and convalescent phases of COVID-19 were provided by collaborators in the United States, Italy and Spain. The samples were drawn from two sources: the first 160 participants of the ongoing ImmuneRACE study, and about 1,300 subjects contributed by 6 global collaborators. A freely available public database, intended as a resource for researchers studying the immune response to SARS-CoV-2, is where the repertoires were released. The prospective study material was composed of cDNA or gDNA derived from T cells, B-cell-depleted T cells, or PBMCs. Sample metadata almost always included a de-identified subject ID, COVID-19 status, age in years and sex. Deeply sampled blood TCRbeta repertoires from subjects exposed to, actively infected with, or recovered from COVID-19 were included in the dataset. HLA class I and class II types, where available, came from metadata supplied by the sample provider rather than from assay-based typing. The full study reports these points: The amount of clinical and demographic metadata varied by source and participant and was provided uncurated.

Enrolling through a virtual design, the prospective study's participants ranged in age from roughly 18 to 95 years and lived across 20 to 30 United States geographic areas. In the prospective study, participants were assigned to cohorts based on the clinical history participants reported in a screening survey and a study questionnaire. Exposed participants had been in contact, within 2 weeks of entering the study, with a person who had a PCR-confirmed or clinician-diagnosed case of COVID-19. In the prospective study, mobile phlebotomists collected whole blood, serum and a nasopharyngeal or oropharyngeal swab from each participant. Prospective study participants could optionally give additional blood draws and questionnaires over an approximately 2-month period. Before DNA extraction, prospective study blood samples were shipped either frozen or at room temperature. TCRbeta CDR3 regions were amplified from genomic DNA using the immunoSEQ Assay, a bias-controlled multiplex PCR. The study's own analysis went as follows. The number of nucleated cells in each sample was estimated from the amplification of reference gene primers within the assay. To quantify the absolute abundance of each unique TCRbeta CDR3 rearrangement, sequence reads were collapsed and filtered. For each sample, productive Simpson clonality was calculated as the square root of Simpson's diversity index across productive rearrangements. TCRdb mirrors the immuneACCESS table, restricted to in-frame sequences. Some clones are absent from its copies; in checked studies, under half trace to an unresolved V gene, and the reason for the others is unknown. The V and J calls and the clone size are those of that table, but D and trimming were determined from the DNA. Recorded for this sample are a few hundred thousand clones; approximately 84% of them occurred a single time. The top ten clonotypes cover 6.6% of the sample.

Reading the germline V gene gives CDR1 KGHDR and CDR2 SFDVKD. The CDR3 runs 17 amino acids, cysteine and phenylalanine included. Of all the DNA, just the CDR3 is kept, 51 bases in frame from base 1. Trimming removed 6 bases from V and 0 bases from J; the gene matches leave 6 bases unexplained. Note on this clone: It lacks a known antigen. No base-level quality is on record; no much larger clone is a single base apart.

Sequenced material: PBMCs or T cells enriched from blood (not recorded which). The TCR comes from a woman aged 50 to 60 who had been exposed to COVID-19. The chain is assembled from TRBV24-1 and TRBJ1-6; 8 junctional bases match TRBD1. The DNA is as follows: TGTGCCACCAGTCCCGGGACAGGCTTCTCCTATAATTCACCCCTCCACTTT. This is translated as CATSPGTGFSYNSPLHF.